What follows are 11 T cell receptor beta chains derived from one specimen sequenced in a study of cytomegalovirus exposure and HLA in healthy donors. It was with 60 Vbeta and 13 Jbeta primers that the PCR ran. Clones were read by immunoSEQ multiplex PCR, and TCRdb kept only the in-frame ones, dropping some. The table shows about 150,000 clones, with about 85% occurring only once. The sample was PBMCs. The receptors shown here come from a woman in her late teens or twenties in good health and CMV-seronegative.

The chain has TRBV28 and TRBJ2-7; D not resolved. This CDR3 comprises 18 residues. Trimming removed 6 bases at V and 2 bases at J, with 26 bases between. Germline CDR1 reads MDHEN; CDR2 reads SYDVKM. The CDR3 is CASSPGKLGSPKPYEQYF. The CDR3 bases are TGTGCCAGCAGCCCTGGTAAGCTCGGTTCACCGAAACCCTACGAGCAGTACTTC.

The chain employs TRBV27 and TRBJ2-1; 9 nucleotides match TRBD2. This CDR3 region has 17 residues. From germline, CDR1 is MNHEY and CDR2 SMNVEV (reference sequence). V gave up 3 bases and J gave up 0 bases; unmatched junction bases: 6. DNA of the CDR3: TGTGCCAGCAGTTTCTTAGCGGGAGCGGGCTCCTACAATGAGCAGTTCTTC. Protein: CASSFLAGAGSYNEQFF.

This CDR3 reads CASRQLGTFEQYF. The CDR3 nucleotides are TGTGCCAGCCGCCAACTAGGGACTTTCGAGCAGTACTTC. This rearrangement joins TRBV27 to TRBJ2-7; tentatively, D is TRBD2 (6 bases). The germline CDR1 and CDR2 sequences are MNHEY and SMNVEV (reference sequence). The CDR3 extends over 13 amino acids. Trimming left V 8 bases short and J 6 bases short, with 17 bases between.

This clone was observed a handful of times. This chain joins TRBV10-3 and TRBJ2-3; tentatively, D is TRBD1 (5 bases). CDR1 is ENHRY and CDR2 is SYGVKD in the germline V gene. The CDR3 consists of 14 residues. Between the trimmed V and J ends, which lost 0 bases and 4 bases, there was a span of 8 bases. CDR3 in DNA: TGTGCCATCAGTGAGTCAATAGGGGCAGATACGCAGTATTTT. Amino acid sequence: CAISESIGADTQYF.

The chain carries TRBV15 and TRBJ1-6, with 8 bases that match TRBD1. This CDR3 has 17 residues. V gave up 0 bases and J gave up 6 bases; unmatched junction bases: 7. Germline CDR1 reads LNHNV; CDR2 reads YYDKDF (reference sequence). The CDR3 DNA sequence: TGTGCCACCAGCAGAGACGCCAACAGGGGGGTTAATTCACCCCTCCACTTT. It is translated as CATSRDANRGVNSPLHF. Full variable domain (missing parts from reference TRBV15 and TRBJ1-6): DAMVIQNPRYQVTQFGKPVTLSCSQTLNHNVMYWYQQKSSQAPKLLFHYYDKDFNNEADTPDNFQSRRPNTSFCFLDIRSPGLGDTAMYLCATSRDANRGVNSPLHFGNGTRLTVT.

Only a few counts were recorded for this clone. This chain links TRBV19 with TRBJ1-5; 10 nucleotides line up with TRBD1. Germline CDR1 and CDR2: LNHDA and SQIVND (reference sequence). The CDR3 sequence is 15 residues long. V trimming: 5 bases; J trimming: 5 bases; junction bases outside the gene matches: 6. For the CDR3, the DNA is TGTGCCAGTAGTCCCGGGACAGGGGTCCATCAGCCCCAGCATTTT. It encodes CASSPGTGVHQPQHF.

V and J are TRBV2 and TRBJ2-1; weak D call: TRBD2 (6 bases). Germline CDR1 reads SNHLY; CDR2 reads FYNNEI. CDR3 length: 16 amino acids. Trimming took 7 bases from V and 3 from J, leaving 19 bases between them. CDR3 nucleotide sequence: TGTGCCAGCAATTTCTTGTCGGGACTGAGCTACAATGAGCAGTTCTTC. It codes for CASNFLSGLSYNEQFF.

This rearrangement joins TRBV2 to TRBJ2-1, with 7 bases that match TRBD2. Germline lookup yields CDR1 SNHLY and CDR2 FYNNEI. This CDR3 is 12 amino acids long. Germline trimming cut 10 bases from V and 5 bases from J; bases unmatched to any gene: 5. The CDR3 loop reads CATRGTNNEQFF. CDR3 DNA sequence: TGTGCCACGCGGGGGACGAACAATGAGCAGTTCTTC.

The CDR3 region has the DNA TGTGCCAGCCTACGGACAGTTAATAGCAATCAGCCCCAGCATTTT. This encodes CASLRTVNSNQPQHF. J is TRBJ1-5 and V is TRBV6-1; TRBD1 is a possible D gene (6 bases). Trimming left V 8 bases short and J 0 bases short, with 14 bases between. The CDR3 covers 15 residues. The germline gives CDR1 MNHNS, CDR2 SASEGT.

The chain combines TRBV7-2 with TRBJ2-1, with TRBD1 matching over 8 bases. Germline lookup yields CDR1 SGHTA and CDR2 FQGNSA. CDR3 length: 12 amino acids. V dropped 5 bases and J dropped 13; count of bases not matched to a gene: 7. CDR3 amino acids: CASSQAGTGQFF. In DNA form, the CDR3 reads TGTGCCAGCAGCCAGGCGGGGACAGGACAGTTCTTC. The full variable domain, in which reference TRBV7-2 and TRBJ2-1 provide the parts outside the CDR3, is GAGVSQSPSNKVTEKGKDVELRCDPISGHTALYWYRQSLGQGLEFLIYFQGNSAPDKSGLPSDRFSAERTGGSVSTLTIQRTQQEDSAVYLCASSQAGTGQFFGPGTRLTVL.

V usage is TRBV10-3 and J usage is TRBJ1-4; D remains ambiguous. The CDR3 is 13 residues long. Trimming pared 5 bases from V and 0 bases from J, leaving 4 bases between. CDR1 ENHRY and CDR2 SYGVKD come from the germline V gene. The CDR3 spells CAISPATNEKLFF. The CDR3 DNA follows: TGTGCCATCAGTCCGGCAACTAATGAAAAACTGTTTTTT.